The 18 T cell receptor beta chains below were found in one sample sequenced in a study of T cells in Graves' hyperthyroidism and ophthalmopathy. RNA transcripts provided the source from which TCR beta CDR3 regions were amplified. HTBI primers were the set used in a first-round RT-PCR of the TCR CDR3. TCRdb recomputed calls from the multiplex PCR reads with MiXCR, one row per CDR3 protein. Among roughly 350,000 distinct CDR3 sequences listed, approximately 14% were seen once. The sequencing sample was made of blood. The receptors here all came from a woman in her thirties or forties with Graves' ophthalmopathy.

About this clonotype: Just one base apart from a much larger clone, this may be a read error. The rearrangement joins TRBV18 to TRBJ2-1; D unclear. This CDR3 has 12 amino acids. In germline, CDR1 is KGHSH, CDR2 LQKENI. The CDR3, as DNA: TGTGCCAGCTCGGTTGGGTACAATGAGCGGTTCTTC. As protein: CASSVGYNERFF.

This clonotype was detected a few times. The rearrangement links TRBV12-5 to TRBJ2-3, with TRBD2 matching 14 bases. The V and J ends lost 1 base and 14 bases, in that order; junction bases with no gene match: 11. The CDR3 consists of 16 residues. Looked up from germline, CDR1 is LGHNT and CDR2 is FRNRAP. Here the CDR3 reads CASGLDSSGTSGSRYF. The CDR3 nucleotides read TGTGCTAGTGGTTTGGATTCCTCCGGGACTAGCGGGAGTAGGTATTTT.

This clonotype was seen a few times. The CDR3 loop is CASTPFRAGGKLFF. CDR3 sequence (DNA): TGTGCCAGTACCCCGTTTAGGGCGGGTGGAAAACTGTTTTTT. The rearrangement links TRBV19 to TRBJ1-4; D is unresolved. This CDR3 is 14 amino acids long. Germline values: CDR1 LNHDA, CDR2 SQIVND (reference sequence). Trimming cost V 7 bases and J 10 bases, with 19 bases left between them.

This clonotype was seen at least ten times. J is TRBJ1-1 and V is TRBV2, with unresolved D. CDR1 SNHLY and CDR2 FYNNEI come from the germline V gene. The V end lost 8 bases, the J end lost 1 base, and 11 bases lay between the germline ends. This CDR3 has 13 amino acids. The CDR3 DNA reads as TGTGCCAGCGCACAAGGGCGGAACACTGAAGCTTTCTTT. This codes for CASAQGRNTEAFF.

The chain is built from TRBV2 and TRBJ2-1; 10 positions match TRBD2. After removal of 7 bases from V and 7 bases from J, the junction contained 7 bases not matched to a gene. The CDR3 covers 14 residues. The germline V gene encodes CDR1 SNHLY and CDR2 FYNNEI. CDR3 residues: CASMASGGRNEQFF. The CDR3, as DNA: TGTGCCAGCATGGCTAGCGGGGGCAGAAATGAGCAGTTCTTC.

This clonotype was observed many times. The V and J genes are TRBV9 and TRBJ2-7; D is undetermined. The CDR3 runs 15 residues. Trimming cost V 2 bases and J 5 bases, with 17 bases left between them. Looked up from germline, CDR1 is SGDLS and CDR2 is YYNGEE. The CDR3 sequence is CASSVSEARNDEQYF. In nucleotides, the CDR3 is TGTGCCAGCAGCGTCTCCGAGGCCCGGAATGACGAGCAGTACTTC.

This clonotype showed up many times. J is TRBJ2-7 and V is TRBV27; tentatively, D is TRBD1 (6 bases). V was cut by 4 bases and J by 3 bases, with 10 bases left in between. The CDR3 loop spans 13 amino acids. CDR1 and CDR2 from the germline V gene are MNHEY and SMNVEV (reference sequence). CDR3 loop: CASSSHRDYEQYF. In DNA, the CDR3 is TGTGCCAGCAGTTCTCACAGGGACTACGAGCAGTACTTC.

This chain joins TRBV19 and TRBJ2-2; D unclear. The CDR3 is 13 residues long. CDR1 is LNHDA and CDR2 is SQIVND in the germline V gene (reference sequence). V was cut by 6 bases and J by 0 bases, with 5 bases left in between. The CDR3 spells CASSAANTGELFF. In DNA, the CDR3 is TGTGCCAGTAGCGCAGCGAACACCGGGGAGCTGTTTTTT.

This clonotype turned up a few times. V gene TRBV5-8 combines with J gene TRBJ2-5, with 8 bases aligning to TRBD2. With 5 bases clipped from V and 2 bases from J, the junction kept 8 bases outside the gene matches. CDR1 is SGHTS, CDR2 YDEGEE, per germline. The CDR3 covers 15 residues. The chain's CDR3 is CASSYNRGGQETQYF. The CDR3 nucleotides are TGTGCCAGCAGTTATAACCGCGGGGGGCAAGAGACCCAGTACTTC.

The table lists this clonotype with many counts. The chain couples TRBV3-1 to TRBJ2-1; D remains ambiguous. Germline values: CDR1 LGHDT, CDR2 YNNKEL (reference sequence). The CDR3 runs to 15 residues. Between the trimmed V and J ends, which lost 1 base and 2 bases, there was a span of 9 bases. CDR3 nucleotides: TGTGCCAGCAGCCAAGCCCGCGGAACCTACAATGAGCAGTTCTTC. It specifies CASSQARGTYNEQFF.

This clonotype was recorded at least ten times. The rearrangement links TRBV27 to TRBJ1-2; D is ambiguous. Trimming stripped 5 bases from V and 4 bases from J, with 14 bases between. This CDR3 contains 14 residues. CDR1 is MNHEY and CDR2 is SMNVEV in the germline V gene (reference sequence). As DNA, the CDR3 is TGTGCCAGCAGTCCTCCCCTTTCTTCCTATGGCTACACCTTC. Translation gives CASSPPLSSYGYTF.

This clonotype occurred many times. The CDR3 bases are TGTGCCAGCAGCTTAGTAAGGGTCCAAGAGACCCAGTACTTC. Its protein is CASSLVRVQETQYF. V usage is TRBV11-2 and J usage is TRBJ2-5; D not resolved. V was clipped by 1 base and J by 1 base, with 7 bases between them. CDR1 SGHAT and CDR2 FQNNGV come from the germline V gene. This CDR3 has 14 amino acids.

This clonotype has more than one count but fewer than ten. V usage is TRBV6-2 or TRBV6-3 and J usage is TRBJ2-3; TRBD2 matches 14 bases. The length of the CDR3 is 16 residues. The J segment lost 4 bases and the V segment lost 7 bases, leaving 7 bases of the junction unmatched. Looked up from germline, CDR1 is MNHEY and CDR2 is SVGEGT. The CDR3 loop is CASTSGTSGSADTQYF. Written as DNA, the CDR3 is TGTGCCAGCACCTCCGGGACTAGCGGGAGCGCAGATACGCAGTATTTT.

The gene calls are TRBV4-2 and TRBJ2-1; D call uncertain. Trimming stripped 0 bases from V and 5 bases from J, with 8 bases between. Germline V lookup: CDR1 LGHNA, CDR2 YNFKEQ. This CDR3 spans 14 amino acids. The CDR3 DNA sequence: TGTGCCAGCAGCCAAGAAGTTTTTGACAATGAGCAGTTCTTC. Its translation is CASSQEVFDNEQFF.

This clonotype came up many times. The chain joins TRBV28 to TRBJ2-5; TRBD2 matches at 8 bases. Trimming removed 3 bases from V and 4 bases from J; junction bases left unmatched: 10. CDR3 length: 16 residues. Germline V gives CDR1 MDHEN, CDR2 SYDVKM. The CDR3 here is CASSFDPPGGRETQYF. CDR3 nucleotide sequence: TGTGCCAGCAGTTTCGACCCACCGGGGGGGCGAGAGACCCAGTACTTC.

This clonotype was counted ten times or more. The V and J genes are TRBV3-1 and TRBJ2-7; D is uncertain. There are 15 residues in the CDR3. The germline V gene encodes CDR1 LGHDT and CDR2 YNNKEL (reference sequence). V lost 3 bases and J 2 bases, leaving 14 bases between the germline ends. This CDR3 reads CASSHPTASPYEQYF. Written as DNA, the CDR3 is TGTGCCAGCAGCCATCCGACCGCCTCTCCCTACGAGCAGTACTTC.

A few counts support this clonotype. This chain joins TRBV10-3 and TRBJ2-3; 13 bases map to TRBD2. J lost 4 bases, V lost 4 bases, and 8 bases had no gene match. The CDR3 runs to 17 residues. Germline CDR1 ENHRY, CDR2 SYGVKD. CDR3 sequence reads: CAISGTSGRDGADTQYF. The CDR3 DNA reads as TGTGCCATCAGTGGGACTAGCGGGAGAGATGGTGCAGATACGCAGTATTTT.

This sequence joins TRBV5-1 and TRBJ2-6; the D is unclear. The CDR3 runs to 18 residues. Germline V gene data show CDR1 as SGHRS and CDR2 as YFSETQ. Trimming shortened V by 2 bases and J by 2 bases, and 17 bases separated the two germline ends. CDR3 DNA sequence: TGCGCCAGCAGCTTCGTGGCCGCATTCAGCCCTGGGGCCAACGTCCTGACTTTC. It codes for CASSFVAAFSPGANVLTF. The variable domain in full, with the rest retrieved from reference TRBV5-1 and TRBJ2-6, is KAGVTQTPRYLIKTRGQQVTLSCSPISGHRSVSWYQQTPGQGLQFLFEYFSETQRNKGNFPGRFSGRQFSNSRSEMNVSTLELGDSALYLCASSFVAAFSPGANVLTFGAGSRLTVL.